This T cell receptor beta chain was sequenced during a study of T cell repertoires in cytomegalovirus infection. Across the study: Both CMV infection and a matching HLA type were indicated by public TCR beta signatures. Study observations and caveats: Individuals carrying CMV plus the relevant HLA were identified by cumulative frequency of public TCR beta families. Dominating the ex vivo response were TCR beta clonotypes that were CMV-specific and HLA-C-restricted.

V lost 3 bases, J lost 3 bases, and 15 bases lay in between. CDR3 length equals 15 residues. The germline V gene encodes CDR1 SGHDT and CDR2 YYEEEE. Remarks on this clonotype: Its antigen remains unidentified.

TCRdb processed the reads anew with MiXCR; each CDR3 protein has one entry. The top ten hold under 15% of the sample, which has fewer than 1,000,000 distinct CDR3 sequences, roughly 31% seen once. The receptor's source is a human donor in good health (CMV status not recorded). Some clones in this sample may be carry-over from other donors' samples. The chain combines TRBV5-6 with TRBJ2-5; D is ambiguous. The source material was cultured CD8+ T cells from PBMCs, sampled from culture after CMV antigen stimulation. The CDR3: CASSSIGPDEETQYF. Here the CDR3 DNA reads TGTGCCAGCAGCTCGATCGGTCCGGACGAAGAGACCCAGTACTTC.